This entry features one TCR beta chain sequence. The repertoire was sequenced with immunoSEQ multiplex PCR; TCRdb's copy has only in-frame clones and lacks some. The sample holds about 120,000 clones, approximately 93% seen once. This entry is derived from a study of T cell changes during pregnancy in multiple sclerosis. This CDR3 spans 16 amino acids. V shed 3 bases, J shed 8 bases, and the junction held 7 bases outside the gene matches. The germline V gene encodes CDR1 SGHVS and CDR2 FQNEAQ. This chain links TRBV7-8 with TRBJ2-2; 12 nucleotides line up with TRBD1. The source is a female donor with multiple sclerosis, enrolled in a pregnancy study. The input for sequencing was peripheral blood, taken before pregnancy. The CDR3 DNA reads TGTGCCAGCAGCTTCCGGGACAGGGGGCAAGGTGGGGAGCTGTTTTTT. Translating gives CASSFRDRGQGGELFF.